Listed here are 4 T cell receptor beta chains from one sample, sequenced in a study of blood T cell repertoires in COVID-19. Here immunoSEQ multiplex PCR was the method, and the copy in TCRdb shows in-frame clones only, minus some. The sample consists of roughly 200,000 clones, 88% of them appearing once. The sequenced material came from peripheral blood. The origin of the receptors is a man between 65 and 85 years old with acute or convalescent COVID-19.

The chain is built from TRBV5-6 and TRBJ1-5, with D perhaps TRBD1 (6 bases). This CDR3 comprises 15 residues. Trimming removed 1 base from V and 5 bases from J, with 13 bases in between. Germline CDR1 SGHDT, CDR2 YYEEEE. CDR3 DNA sequence: TGTGCCAGCAGCTTGATGGGAGGGGGGGATCAGCCCCAGCATTTT. Amino acids: CASSLMGGGDQPQHF.

This chain joins TRBV10-3 and TRBJ2-7; the match to TRBD2 covers 8 bases. Losses at the gene ends were 0 bases for V and 2 bases for J; bases not matched to a gene: 6. The germline V gene encodes CDR1 ENHRY and CDR2 SYGVKD. The CDR3 spans 16 residues. The CDR3 sequence is CAISESGGRRTYEQYF. Here the CDR3 DNA reads TGTGCCATCAGTGAGTCGGGCGGGAGGAGGACCTACGAGCAGTACTTC.

The chain is built from TRBV7-9 and TRBJ1-1; tentatively, D is TRBD1 (5 bases). CDR1 and CDR2 (germline): SEHNR, FQNEAQ (reference sequence). This CDR3 contains 14 residues. The V and J ends lost 2 bases and 11 bases respectively, with 18 bases between them. As DNA, the CDR3 is TGTGCCAGCAGCTTAATAGGTCAGGGTGCTAGGGCTTTCTTT. Residues: CASSLIGQGARAFF.

The rearrangement links TRBV29-1 to TRBJ1-2, with D unresolved. Trimming stripped 1 base from V and 0 bases from J, with 9 bases between. Germline CDR1 and CDR2: SQVTM and ANQGSEA. The CDR3 extends over 14 amino acids. Here the CDR3 DNA reads TGCAGCGTTGAAGTACGTTCAGCTAACTATGGCTACACCTTC. This sequence encodes CSVEVRSANYGYTF. Drawing the rest from reference TRBV29-1 and TRBJ1-2, the complete variable domain is SAVISQKPSRDICQRGTSLTIQCQVDSQVTMMFWYRQQPGQSLTLIATANQGSEATYESGFVIDKFPISRPNLTFSTLTVSNMSPEDSSIYLCSVEVRSANYGYTFGSGTRLTVV.